Listed here is a single T cell receptor (beta chain). This sample stems from a study of blood T cell repertoires in COVID-19. In the study overall: Acute-phase and convalescent COVID-19 samples originated in the United States, Italy and Spain. PBMCs, B-cell-depleted T cells, or T cells provided the cDNA or gDNA that made up the material.

Per the original data handling: Scientists estimated how many nucleated cells there were by amplifying reference gene primers. TCRdb keeps only in-frame clones here, not all; method: immunoSEQ multiplex PCR. V and J calls and clone size are copied from that table; D and trimming were computed from the DNA. The sample has tens of thousands of clones; approximately 90% are singletons. Trimming stripped 6 bases from V and 2 bases from J, with 16 bases between. The CDR3 loop spans 15 amino acids. CDR1 and CDR2 from the germline V gene are KGHSH and LQKENI. The chain uses TRBV18 and TRBJ1-2; D is ambiguous. The receptor was isolated from a man between 45 and 60 years old with acute or convalescent COVID-19. Source material: peripheral blood. Written as DNA, the CDR3 is TGTGCCAGCTCCCACGTCCTGGGCAAAAACTATGGCTACACCTTC. Residues: CASSHVLGKNYGYTF. Based on the CDR3 plus reference TRBV18 and TRBJ1-2, the full variable domain is NAGVMQNPRHLVRRRGQEARLRCSPMKGHSHVYWYRQLPEEGLKFMVYLQKENIIDESGMPKERFSAEFPKEGPSILRIQQVVRGDSAAYFCASSHVLGKNYGYTFGSGTRLTVV.